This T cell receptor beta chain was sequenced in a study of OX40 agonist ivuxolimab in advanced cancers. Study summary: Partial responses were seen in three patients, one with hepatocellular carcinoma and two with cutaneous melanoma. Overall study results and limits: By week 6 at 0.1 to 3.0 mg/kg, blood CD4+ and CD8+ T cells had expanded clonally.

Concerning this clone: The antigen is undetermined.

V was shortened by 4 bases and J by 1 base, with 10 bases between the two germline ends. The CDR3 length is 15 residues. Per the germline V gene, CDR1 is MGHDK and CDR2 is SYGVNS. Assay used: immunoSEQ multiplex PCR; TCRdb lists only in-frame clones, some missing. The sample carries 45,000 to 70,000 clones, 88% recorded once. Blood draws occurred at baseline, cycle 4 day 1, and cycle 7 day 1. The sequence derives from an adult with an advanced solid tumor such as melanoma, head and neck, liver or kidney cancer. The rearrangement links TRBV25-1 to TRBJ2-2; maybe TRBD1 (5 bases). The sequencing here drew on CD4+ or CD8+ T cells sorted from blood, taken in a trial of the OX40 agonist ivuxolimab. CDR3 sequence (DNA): TGTGCCAGCAGTGGTAAGGGGAAGAACACCGGGGAGCTGTTTTTT. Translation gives CASSGKGKNTGELFF. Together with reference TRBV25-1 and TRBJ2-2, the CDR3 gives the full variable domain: EADIYQTPRYLVIGTGKKITLECSQTMGHDKMYWYQQDPGMELHLIHYSYGVNSTEKGDLSSESTVSRIRTEHFPLTLESARPSHTSQYLCASSGKGKNTGELFFGEGSRLTVL.